The entry that follows covers one T cell receptor beta chain sequence. Its antigen is not known. Using viral peptide pools, the ViraFEST assay grew out antigen-specific CD4+ T cells prior to sequencing. The culture ran for about 11 days, and then CD4+ T cells were isolated. Vaccine recipients had no previous SARS-CoV-2 infection; their nucleocapsid antibodies were negative. TCRdb's table, derived via immunoSEQ multiplex PCR, lists solely in-frame clones and lacks some. This table has roughly 52,000 clones, around 67% appearing once. The trim removed 5 bases at V and 3 bases at J, leaving 7 bases unmatched. The CDR3 loop spans 17 amino acids. From germline, CDR1 is LNHDA and CDR2 SQIVND (reference sequence). This entry is derived from a study of vaccination effects on CD4 cells after COVID-19.

The origin of this receptor is a human donor who received a COVID-19 vaccine. The chain links TRBV19 to TRBJ2-1, with 13 bases fitting TRBD2. The sample here was CD4+ T cells from PBMCs cultured with SARS-CoV-2 spike peptides, taken before COVID-19 vaccination. The CDR3 protein is CASSPRLAGGFYNEQFF. For the CDR3, the DNA is TGTGCCAGTAGTCCGCGACTAGCGGGGGGCTTCTACAATGAGCAGTTCTTC.